The 3 T cell receptor beta chains given below trace back to one sample, sequenced in a study of T-cell reconstitution after alpha-beta-depleted transplantation in children (dated by TCRdb to about 2016). To prepare the library, PCR was applied. The instrument given in TCRdb is Illumina HiSeq 2500. TCR library preparation used molecular barcoding, with unique molecular identifiers applied to normalize quantification of the TCRbeta repertoire. Using fastp trimming at Q25 and MiXCR clonotype assembly, TCRdb reanalyzed the public sequencing data and kept in-frame beta chains. Every CDR3 protein is listed once, alongside the most common genes and DNA of its rows. The sample table lists about 540,000 distinct CDR3 sequences, around 16% of them with a count of one. Approximately 3% of the sample is taken by the ten largest. The source material was PBMCs from the stem cell graft donor, sampled from the stem cell graft. These receptors came from a human donor who donated a stem cell graft to a child with acute lymphoblastic leukemia.

V and J are TRBV24-1 and TRBJ1-5; TRBD1 agrees at 7 bases. The CDR3 is 14 amino acids. The V segment lost 7 bases and the J segment 3 bases; nucleotides outside the gene matches: 5. Germline V lookup: CDR1 KGHDR, CDR2 SFDVKD. The CDR3 DNA reads TGTGCCACCAGCGGGGACAGACACAATCAGCCCCAGCATTTT. Protein: CATSGDRHNQPQHF.

This clonotype showed up just a few times. DNA of the CDR3: TGCAGCGCCGGAAGGAGAAACTACAATGAGCAGTTCTTC. This codes for CSAGRRNYNEQFF. This sequence joins TRBV29-1 and TRBJ2-1; D is ambiguous. V was clipped by 7 bases and J by 3 bases, with 13 bases between them. Germline V gives CDR1 SQVTM, CDR2 ANQGSEA. CDR3 length: 13 residues.

The V and J genes are TRBV29-1 and TRBJ2-3, with D possibly being TRBD2 (5 bases). V was clipped by 6 bases and J by 2 bases, with 12 bases between them. This CDR3 spans 13 amino acids. Germline V gives CDR1 SQVTM, CDR2 ANQGSEA. The CDR3 is CSVKLAVTDTQYF. Here the CDR3 DNA reads TGCAGCGTGAAGCTAGCAGTCACAGATACGCAGTATTTT.